The 2 T cell receptor beta chains below all came from one sample that was sequenced in a study of T cell repertoires in cytomegalovirus infection. MiXCR, applied by TCRdb to the reads, yields one record per CDR3 protein. The data show 900,000 to 950,000 distinct CDR3 sequences, with roughly a third seen just once and 13% held by the top ten. These TCRs' antigens remain unknown. The source was cultured CD8+ T cells from PBMCs, collected from culture after CMV antigen stimulation. The receptors stem from a human donor in good health (CMV status not recorded). Some clones in this sample may be carry-over from other donors' samples.

J is TRBJ1-6 and V is TRBV24-1; D unclear. This CDR3 spans 12 amino acids. Trimming cost V 1 base and J 14 bases, with 8 bases left between them. Germline V gives CDR1 KGHDR, CDR2 SFDVKD. The CDR3 here is CATSDFKGTLHF. In DNA, the CDR3 is TGTGCCACCAGTGATTTTAAAGGGACCCTCCACTTT.

The table lists this clonotype with a few counts. This chain's CDR3 is CASSPPLTGKGHGYTF. The CDR3 nucleotides read TGTGCCAGCAGCCCGCCACTCACAGGGAAGGGTCATGGCTACACCTTC. V gene TRBV5-8 combines with J gene TRBJ1-2, with D perhaps TRBD1 (6 bases). V shed 4 bases and J shed 6 bases, with 22 bases lying between them. There are 16 residues in the CDR3. The germline CDR1 and CDR2 sequences are SGHTS and YDEGEE.